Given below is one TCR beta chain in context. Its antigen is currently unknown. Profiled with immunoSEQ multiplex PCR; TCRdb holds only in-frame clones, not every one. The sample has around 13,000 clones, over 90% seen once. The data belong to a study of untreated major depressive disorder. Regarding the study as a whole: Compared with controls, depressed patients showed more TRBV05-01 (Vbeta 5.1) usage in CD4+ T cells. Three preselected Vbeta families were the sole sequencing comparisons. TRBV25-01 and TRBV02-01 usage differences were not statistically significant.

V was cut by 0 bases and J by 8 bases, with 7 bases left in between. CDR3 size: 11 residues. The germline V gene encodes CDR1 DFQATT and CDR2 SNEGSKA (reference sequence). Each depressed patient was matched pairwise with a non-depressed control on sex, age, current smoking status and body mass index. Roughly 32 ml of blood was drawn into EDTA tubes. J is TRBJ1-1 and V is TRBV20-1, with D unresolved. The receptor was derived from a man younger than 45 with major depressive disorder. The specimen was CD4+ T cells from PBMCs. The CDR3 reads CSARDAGEAFF. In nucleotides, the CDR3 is TGCAGTGCTAGAGATGCGGGGGAAGCTTTCTTT.